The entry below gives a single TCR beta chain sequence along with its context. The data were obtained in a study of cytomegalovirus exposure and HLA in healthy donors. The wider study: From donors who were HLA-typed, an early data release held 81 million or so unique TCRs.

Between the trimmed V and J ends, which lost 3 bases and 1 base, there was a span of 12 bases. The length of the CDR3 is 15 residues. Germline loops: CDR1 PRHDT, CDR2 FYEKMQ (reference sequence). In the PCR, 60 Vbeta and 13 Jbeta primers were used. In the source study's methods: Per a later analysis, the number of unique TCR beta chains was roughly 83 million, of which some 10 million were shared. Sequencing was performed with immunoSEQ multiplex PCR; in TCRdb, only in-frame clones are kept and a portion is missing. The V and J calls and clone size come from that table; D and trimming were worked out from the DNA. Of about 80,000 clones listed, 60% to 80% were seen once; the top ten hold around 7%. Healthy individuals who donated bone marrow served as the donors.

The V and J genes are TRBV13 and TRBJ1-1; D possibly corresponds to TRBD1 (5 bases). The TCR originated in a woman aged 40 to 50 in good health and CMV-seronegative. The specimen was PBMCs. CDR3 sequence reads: CASSLTTAKNTEAFF. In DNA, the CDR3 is TGTGCCAGCAGCTTGACGACAGCAAAGAACACTGAAGCTTTCTTT.